This T cell receptor beta chain was recorded in a study of T cells in Graves' hyperthyroidism and ophthalmopathy. Amplified TCR beta CDR3 regions came from RNA transcripts. The HTBI set primed first-round TCR CDR3 RT-PCR. One entry per CDR3 protein results from TCRdb running MiXCR on the multiplex PCR reads. The sample contains roughly 840,000 distinct CDR3 sequences, about 38% of which appear only once. This clonotype was seen ten or more times. The sequence derives from a man younger than 30 with Graves' hyperthyroidism. Sequencing was performed on blood.

The CDR3 nucleotides read TGTGCCAGCAGCCCCGGGGGCAATTCACCCCTCCACTTT. It translates to CASSPGGNSPLHF. The chain combines TRBV11-2 with TRBJ1-6; TRBD1 is a possible D gene (6 bases). Germline CDR1 SGHAT, CDR2 FQNNGV. CDR3 length equals 13 residues. The V and J ends lost 5 bases and 7 bases respectively, with 9 bases between them.